A single sample is the source of the 3 T cell receptor beta chains below, sequenced in a study of OX40 agonist ivuxolimab in advanced cancers. TCRdb's table, derived via immunoSEQ multiplex PCR, lists solely in-frame clones and lacks some. Here the sample spans more than 45,000 clones, around 84% being singletons. This material consisted of CD4+ or CD8+ T cells sorted from blood, taken in a trial of the OX40 agonist ivuxolimab. Receptor source: an adult with an advanced solid tumor such as melanoma, head and neck, liver or kidney cancer.

This chain uses TRBV4-1 with TRBJ2-1, with D possibly being TRBD1 (5 bases). Germline lookup yields CDR1 MGHRA and CDR2 YSYEKL. This CDR3 spans 16 amino acids. The V end lost 0 bases, the J end lost 2 bases, and 11 bases lay between the germline ends. CDR3 in DNA: TGCGCCAGCAGCCAAGAAATGACAGACCCCTACAATGAGCAGTTCTTC. Translating gives CASSQEMTDPYNEQFF.

J is TRBJ2-1 and V is TRBV6-1, with D possibly TRBD2 on 6 matching bases. V lost 2 bases to trimming and J lost 6 bases, with 14 bases between them. The CDR3 contains 15 residues. Looked up from germline, CDR1 is MNHNS and CDR2 is SASEGT. Written as DNA, the CDR3 is TGTGCCAGCAGTGAAAGGCGGGATCTGGGCAATGAGCAGTTCTTC. It translates to CASSERRDLGNEQFF.

The chain joins TRBV7-2 to TRBJ1-5; D is uncertain. Germline V gives CDR1 SGHTA, CDR2 FQGNSA. V lost 2 bases, J lost 1 base, and 12 bases lay in between. This CDR3 has 16 amino acids. The CDR3 bases are TGTGCCAGCAGCTTAAACCCGTATGTCAGCAATCAGCCCCAGCATTTT. This sequence encodes CASSLNPYVSNQPQHF.